This T cell receptor beta chain was retrieved from a study of CD8+ T cells in alopecia areata. At the level of the study: Treatment of the treated patients consisted of oral tofacitinib, 5 to 10 mg twice daily.

There are 15 residues in the CDR3. Trimming removed 4 bases at V and 9 bases at J, with 22 bases between. The germline V gene encodes CDR1 SQVTM and CDR2 ANQGSEA. Isolated RNA was reverse transcribed into cDNA used as the sequencing template. Sequencing used immunoSEQ multiplex PCR; TCRdb keeps in-frame clones, though not all of them. The sample contains 150,000 to 200,000 clones, 60% of which appear only once. Study-level points and caveats: Tofacitinib did not eliminate many expanded lesional clones from scalp or blood.

This clone has a handful of counts. No antigen is known for it. Treatment described: oral pan-JAK inhibitor, 5-10 mg twice daily. V is TRBV29-1 and J is TRBJ2-1; D gene ambiguous. The TCR was taken from a human donor with alopecia areata. Sequencing was performed on CD4+ T cells sorted from blood, taken at week 24, from a patient treated with tofacitinib. In DNA, the CDR3 is TGCAGCGTTGGAGTGGACGGTCACCGGGTAACTGAGCAGTTCTTC. Protein product: CSVGVDGHRVTEQFF.